The 13 T cell receptor beta chains in this list originate from one sample, sequenced in a study of blood T cell repertoires in COVID-19. TCRdb's copy holds only in-frame clones and misses some; the assay was immunoSEQ multiplex PCR. The profile shows about 400,000 clones, roughly 90% of them singletons. The sequenced sample consisted of peripheral blood. The receptors shown here come from a man aged 40-49 years with acute or convalescent COVID-19.

The V gene is TRBV2, the J gene TRBJ1-1; D might be TRBD1 (5 bases). The germline CDR1 and CDR2 sequences are SNHLY and FYNNEI. The CDR3 runs 13 residues. V shed 5 bases and J shed 4 bases, with 11 bases lying between them. This CDR3 reads CASSPQGGTEAFF. DNA for the CDR3: TGTGCCAGCAGTCCTCAGGGAGGCACTGAAGCTTTCTTT.

The V call is TRBV21-1, the J call TRBJ2-1; the D call of TRBD2 is as the table states it, not checked on the DNA. TRBV21-1 is designated a pseudogene. The CDR3 is made up of 15 amino acids. CDR3 amino acids: CASSSCPGGRNEQFF. CDR3 DNA sequence: TGTGCCAGCAGCAGTTGCCCCGGAGGTCGCAATGAGCAGTTCTTC.

This clone was seen ten or more times. The V call is TRBV5-1, the J call TRBJ1-3, with D unclear. CDR1 is SGHRS, CDR2 YFSETQ, per germline. Trimming stripped 0 bases from V and 3 bases from J, with 10 bases between. This CDR3 is built from 15 residues. CDR3: CASSLGGAFGNTIYF. In DNA, the CDR3 is TGCGCCAGCAGCTTGGGTGGAGCTTTTGGAAACACCATATATTTT.

V is TRBV5-1 and J is TRBJ1-1; D is possibly TRBD1 (5 bases). This CDR3 has 14 residues. Trimming took 4 bases from V and 2 from J, leaving 12 bases between them. The germline V gene has CDR1 SGHRS and CDR2 YFSETQ. For the CDR3, the DNA is TGCGCCAGCAGCCTTCCTGACAGAAACACTGAAGCTTTCTTT. Translation: CASSLPDRNTEAFF.

V and J are TRBV14 and TRBJ2-3, with 9 bases fitting TRBD2. This CDR3 comprises 19 residues. The germline V gene has CDR1 SGHDN and CDR2 FVKESK. V dropped 5 bases and J dropped 2; count of bases not matched to a gene: 17. The CDR3 reads CASSTHERRGGRVTDTQYF. CDR3 bases: TGTGCCAGCAGCACACACGAAAGGCGGGGCGGGAGGGTCACAGATACGCAGTATTTT.

The chain couples TRBV27 to TRBJ1-6; TRBD1 aligns across 8 bases. The germline V gene encodes CDR1 MNHEY and CDR2 SMNVEV (reference sequence). CDR3 size: 15 residues. The V segment lost 5 bases and the J segment 9 bases; nucleotides outside the gene matches: 9. Here the CDR3 reads CASSRDGTGSSPLHF. The CDR3 DNA reads as TGTGCCAGCAGTCGGGACGGGACAGGCAGTTCACCCCTCCACTTT.

The chain is built from TRBV7-8 and TRBJ1-5; D call uncertain. Trimming took off 2 bases at V and 7 bases at J, with 9 bases between the two ends. The CDR3 is made up of 13 amino acids. Germline CDR1 SGHVS, CDR2 FQNEAQ. The CDR3: CASSLQVGQPQHF. CDR3 bases: TGTGCCAGCAGCTTACAGGTTGGACAGCCCCAGCATTTT.

Concerning this clone itself: A read error may account for a junction end that differs from germline. V is TRBV28 and J is TRBJ1-5; no firm D call. This CDR3 spans 17 amino acids. Germline CDR1 and CDR2: MDHEN and SYDVKM. CDR3 nucleotide sequence: TGTGCCAGCAATTTAGGACTGTTGCGATCAAGCAATCAGCCCCAGCATTTT. This encodes CASNLGLLRSSNQPQHF. Full variable domain (outside the CDR3, taken from reference TRBV28 and TRBJ1-5): DVKVTQSSRYLVKRTGEKVFLECVQDMDHENMFWYRQDPGLGLRLIYFSYDVKMKEKGDIPEGYSVSREKKERFSLILESASTNQTSMYLCASNLGLLRSSNQPQHFGDGTRLSIL.

The CDR3 DNA is TGTGCCAGCAGTCTGACTAGCGACACCGGGGAGCTGTTTTTT. It encodes CASSLTSDTGELFF. The chain has TRBV28 and TRBJ2-2, with 8 bases matching TRBD2. There are 14 residues in the CDR3. Germline CDR1 reads MDHEN; CDR2 reads SYDVKM. J lost 3 bases, V lost 5 bases, and 2 bases had no gene match.

This chain uses TRBV12-3 or TRBV12-4 with TRBJ1-2, with D tentatively TRBD1 (5 bases). V lost 8 bases, J lost 2 bases, and 12 bases lay in between. This CDR3 comprises 13 residues. The CDR3: CASHLAGNYGYTF. The DNA for the CDR3 is TGTGCCAGCCATTTGGCAGGGAACTATGGCTACACCTTC.

The chain combines TRBV11-2 with TRBJ1-1; no firm D call. The V gene's germline CDR1 is SGHAT and CDR2 FQNNGV. The V end was cut by 0 bases, the J end by 0 bases, with 11 bases between. The CDR3 is made up of 16 amino acids. CDR3 coding DNA: TGTGCCAGCAGCTTAGAGAGCGGACTTATGAACACTGAAGCTTTCTTT. Translating it yields CASSLESGLMNTEAFF.

The genes are TRBV5-4 and TRBJ2-7; a possible D gene is TRBD2 (5 bases). CDR3 size: 15 residues. The germline CDR1 and CDR2 sequences are SGHNT and YYREEE (reference sequence). The V end lost 1 base, the J end lost 5 bases, and 16 bases lay between the germline ends. CDR3 in amino acids: CASSLLEERTNEQYF. The DNA for the CDR3 is TGTGCCAGCAGCTTGTTGGAGGAGCGAACGAACGAGCAGTACTTC.

CDR3 DNA: TGTGCCAGCAGCTCGGGACAGGTCAACACTGAAGCTTTCTTT. The encoded protein is CASSSGQVNTEAFF. The genes are TRBV7-9 and TRBJ1-1; TRBD1 matches at 8 bases. CDR3 length: 14 residues. The germline V gene has CDR1 SEHNR and CDR2 FQNEAQ (reference sequence). Trimming cost V 4 bases and J 2 bases; bases outside gene matches: 3.